Reported below is one T cell receptor (beta chain). Its antigen is undetermined. This record belongs to a study of tumor-infiltrating lymphocytes in primary liver carcinoma. Whole-study findings and limits: There were only about 7.5-25% of top clones found in all five tumor regions.

Co-extraction yielded RNA and DNA from roughly 21-30 mg of unsorted bulk tissue. From approximately 0.5 ug of total RNA, TCR beta-specific cDNA was reverse-transcribed using a constant-region primer. Modified slightly, ARM-PCR produced TCR beta libraries over three nested multiplex PCR rounds. In the first two PCR rounds, TRBV1-TRBV30 forward primers were paired with a C-beta reverse primer, and each round lasted 10 cycles. TCRdb re-analysed the multiplex PCR reads in MiXCR, keeping a single row per CDR3 protein. The repertoire consists of 150,000 to 200,000 distinct CDR3 sequences, with roughly 80% occurring once and the leading ten covering over 15%. Trimming left V 6 bases short and J 10 bases short, with 15 bases between. Germline V gives CDR1 SGHAT, CDR2 FQNNGV. The CDR3 contains 12 residues.

Sequenced material: tumor tissue from primary liver carcinoma. The sequence was obtained from a man aged 40-49 years with primary liver carcinoma and hepatitis B virus infection. The V and J genes are TRBV11-2 and TRBJ2-5; D remains ambiguous. CDR3 nucleotide sequence: TGTGCCAGCAGTCTAGATGATGTGGTCCAGTACTTC. Encoded protein: CASSLDDVVQYF.